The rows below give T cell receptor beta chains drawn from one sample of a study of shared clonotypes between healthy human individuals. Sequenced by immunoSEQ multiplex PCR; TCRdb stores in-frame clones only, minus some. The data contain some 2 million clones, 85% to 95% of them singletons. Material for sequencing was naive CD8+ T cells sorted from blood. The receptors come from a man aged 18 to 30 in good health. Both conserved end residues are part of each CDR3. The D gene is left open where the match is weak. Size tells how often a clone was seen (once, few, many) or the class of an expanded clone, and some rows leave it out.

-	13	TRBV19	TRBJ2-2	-	TGTGCCAGTAACAGCTTAAACACCGGGGAGCTGTTTTTT	CASNSLNTGELFF
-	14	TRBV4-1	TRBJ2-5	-	TGCGCCAGCAGCCAAGATCCTGGGATAGAGACCCAGTACTTC	CASSQDPGIETQYF
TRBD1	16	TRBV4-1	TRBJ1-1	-	TGCGCCAGCAGCCAAGATCAGACAGGGGAAGACACTGAAGCTTTCTTT	CASSQDQTGEDTEAFF
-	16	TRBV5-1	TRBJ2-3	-	TGCGCCAGCAGCTCTCAGGGGCAGGGGCCCACAGATACGCAGTATTTT	CASSSQGQGPTDTQYF
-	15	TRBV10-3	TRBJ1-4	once	TGTGCCATCAGTCTCGGCCCCGGTTGGGGTGAAAAACTGTTTTTT	CAISLGPGWGEKLFF
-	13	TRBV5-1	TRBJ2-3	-	TGCGCCAGCAGCCAGGACAACACAGATACGCAGTATTTT	CASSQDNTDTQYF
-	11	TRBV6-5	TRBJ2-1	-	TGTGCCAGCAGGGCAGGCCATGAGCAGTTCTTC	CASRAGHEQFF
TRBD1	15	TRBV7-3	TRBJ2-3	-	TGTGCCAGCAGCAGCCGGGACAGGAGCACAGATACGCAGTATTTT	CASSSRDRSTDTQYF
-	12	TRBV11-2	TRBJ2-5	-	TGTGCCAGCAGCTCCGGCGGAGAGACCCAGTACTTC	CASSSGGETQYF
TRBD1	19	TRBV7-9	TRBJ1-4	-	TGTGCCAGCACCGTATTCGACGGACAGGGGATTGCAACTAATGAAAAACTGTTTTTT	CASTVFDGQGIATNEKLFF
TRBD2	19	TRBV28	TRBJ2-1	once	TGTGCCAGCAGGCCTGACGGACTAGCGGGGGGTCACTCCTACAATGAGCAGTTCTTC	CASRPDGLAGGHSYNEQFF
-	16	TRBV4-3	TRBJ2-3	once	TGCGCCAGCGGCGGTGGTAGGGGGTATGACACAGATACGCAGTATTTT	CASGGGRGYDTDTQYF
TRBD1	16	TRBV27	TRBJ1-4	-	TGTGCCAGCAGTCTGACAGGGATTGGAACTAATGAAAAACTGTTTTTT	CASSLTGIGTNEKLFF
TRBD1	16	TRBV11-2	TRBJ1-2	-	TGTGCCAGCAGCTTAGGGTGGACAGGGGAACACTATGGCTACACCTTC	CASSLGWTGEHYGYTF
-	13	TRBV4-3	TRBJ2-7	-	TGCGCCAGCAGCCCTTCTAGCACCCGCGAGCAGTACTTC	CASSPSSTREQYF
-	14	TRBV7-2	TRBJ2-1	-	TGTGCCAGCAGCCCCGTTGTAGGGTTACATGAGCAGTTCTTC	CASSPVVGLHEQFF
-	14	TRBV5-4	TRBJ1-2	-	TGTGCCAGCAGCTTCAAGGACAGAGACTATGGCTACACCTTC	CASSFKDRDYGYTF
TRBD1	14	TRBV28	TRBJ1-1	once	TGTGCCAGCAGTTTGAGGGGGCTCAGGACTGAAGCTTTCTTT	CASSLRGLRTEAFF
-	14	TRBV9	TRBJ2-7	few	TGTGCCAGCAGCGTAGGCCCGAGCTCCTACGAGCAGTACTTC	CASSVGPSSYEQYF
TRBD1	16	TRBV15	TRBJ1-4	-	TGTGCCACCAGCAGTGATGGACAGGGGACTAATGAAAAACTGTTTTTT	CATSSDGQGTNEKLFF
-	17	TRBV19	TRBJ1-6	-	TGTGCCAGTAGTCCCCTTGGGGCAGAAAATTATAATTCACCCCTCCACTTT	CASSPLGAENYNSPLHF
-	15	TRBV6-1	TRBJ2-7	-	TGTGCCAGCAGTAACGGGGACATTTGGAGCTACGAGCAGTACTTC	CASSNGDIWSYEQYF
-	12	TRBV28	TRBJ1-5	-	TGTGCGGTAGGCCAGGGGAACCAGCCCCAGCATTTT	CAVGQGNQPQHF
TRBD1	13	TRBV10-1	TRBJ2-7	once	TGCGCCAGCAGTAGGGACAGTTCCTACGAGCAGTACTTC	CASSRDSSYEQYF
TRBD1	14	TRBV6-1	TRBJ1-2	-	TGTGCCAGCAGTGGACAGGGTTGGATCTATGGCTACACCTTC	CASSGQGWIYGYTF
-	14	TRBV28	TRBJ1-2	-	TGTGCCAGCAGTCTCATCGGGGCAGGGGATGGCTACACCTTC	CASSLIGAGDGYTF
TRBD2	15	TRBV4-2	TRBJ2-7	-	TGTGCCAGCAGCCAGGGGGGGGAGGGTCCCTACGAGCAGTACTTC	CASSQGGEGPYEQYF
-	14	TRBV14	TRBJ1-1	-	TGTGCCAGCAGCCAAGGGGGACCGTGGACTGAAGCTTTCTTT	CASSQGGPWTEAFF
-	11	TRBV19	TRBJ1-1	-	TGTGCCAGTAGCCTACTTGATGTAGCTTTCTTT	CASSLLDVAFF
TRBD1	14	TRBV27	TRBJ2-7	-	TGTGCCAGCAGTTTACGGGACAGAGCATACGAGCAGTACTTC	CASSLRDRAYEQYF
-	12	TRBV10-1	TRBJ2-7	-	TGCGCCAGCAGTGAAACGGCCACGGGCACGTACTTC	CASSETATGTYF
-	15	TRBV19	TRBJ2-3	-	TGTGCCACAACTGAGGAAGGGTCTATATTTGATACGCAGTATTTT	CATTEEGSIFDTQYF
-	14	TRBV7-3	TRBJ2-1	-	TGTGCCAGCAGCTTTTATCCGGGGGCAGATGAGCAGTTCTTC	CASSFYPGADEQFF
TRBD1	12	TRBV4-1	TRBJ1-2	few	TGCGCCAGCAGGGGACAGGGAAATGGCTACACCTTC	CASRGQGNGYTF
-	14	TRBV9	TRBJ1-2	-	TGTGCCAGCAGCGTAGCTACAGAGAACTATGGCTACACCTTC	CASSVATENYGYTF
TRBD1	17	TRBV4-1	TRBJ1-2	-	TGCGCCAGCAGCCAAGGTCACGGTTACCAGGGGGAGTATGGCTACACCTTC	CASSQGHGYQGEYGYTF
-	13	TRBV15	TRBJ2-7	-	TGTGCCACCAGCACGGGACCAGGGACCGAGCAGTACTTC	CATSTGPGTEQYF
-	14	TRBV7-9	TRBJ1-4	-	TGTGCCAGCAGCCTCCGGGACGGTAATGAAAAACTGTTTTTT	CASSLRDGNEKLFF
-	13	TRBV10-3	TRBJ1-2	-	TGTGCCATCAGCATTGAGGGTTTCTATGGCTACACCTTC	CAISIEGFYGYTF
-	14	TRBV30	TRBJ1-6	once	TGTGCCTGGAGTGTACCCCAATATAATTCACCCCTCCACTTT	CAWSVPQYNSPLHF
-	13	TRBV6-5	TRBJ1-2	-	TGTGCCAGCAGTGAGGTAGCTAACTATGGCTACACCTTC	CASSEVANYGYTF
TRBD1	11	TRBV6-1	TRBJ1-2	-	TGTGCCAGCAGTGACTACTCACAGGGGGTCTTC	CASSDYSQGVF
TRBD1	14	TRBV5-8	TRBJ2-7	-	TGTGCCAGCAGCTTGGCCGGAACAGGGGGGGAGCAGTACTTC	CASSLAGTGGEQYF
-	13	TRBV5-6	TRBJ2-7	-	TGTGCCAGCAGCGAACAACAGGGTATGGCGCAGTACTTC	CASSEQQGMAQYF
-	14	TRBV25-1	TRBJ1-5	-	TGTGCCAGCAAAAGGATCTCGGCAAACCAGCCCCAGCATTTT	CASKRISANQPQHF
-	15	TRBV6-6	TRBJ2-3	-	TGTGCCAGCAGCGAGTCGGTCACAGGGTGGGATACGCAGTATTTT	CASSESVTGWDTQYF
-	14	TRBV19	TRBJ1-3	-	TGTGCCAGTAGTTGGGGGTCAGCTGGAAACACCATATATTTT	CASSWGSAGNTIYF
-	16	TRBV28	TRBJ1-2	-	TGTGCCAGCAGTTCCCCGGTGTGGGGGACTAACTATGGCTACACCTTC	CASSSPVWGTNYGYTF
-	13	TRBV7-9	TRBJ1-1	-	TGTGCCAGCAGCCCCCCCGGCGGGTTTGAAGCTTTCTTT	CASSPPGGFEAFF
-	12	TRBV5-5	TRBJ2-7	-	TGTGCCAGCAGCTTAAGGGGGTACGAGCAGTACTTC	CASSLRGYEQYF